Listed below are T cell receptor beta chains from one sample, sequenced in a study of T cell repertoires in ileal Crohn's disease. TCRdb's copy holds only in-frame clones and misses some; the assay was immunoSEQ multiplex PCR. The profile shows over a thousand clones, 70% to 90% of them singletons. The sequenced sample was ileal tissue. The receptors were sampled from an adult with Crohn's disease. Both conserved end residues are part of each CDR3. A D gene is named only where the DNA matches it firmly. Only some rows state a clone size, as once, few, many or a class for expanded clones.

CDR3aa: CASSSFSDTEAFF; CDR3nt: TGTGCCAGCAGCTCATTCTCGGACACTGAAGCTTTCTTT; j_gene: TRBJ1-1; d_gene: .; v_gene: TRBV7-3; abundance: .
CDR3aa: CASSQNGQGVRETQYF; CDR3nt: TGCGCCAGCAGCCAAAACGGACAGGGGGTTCGAGAGACCCAGTACTTC; j_gene: TRBJ2-5; d_gene: TRBD1; v_gene: TRBV5-1; abundance: .
CDR3aa: CASSPLALMGATNEKLFF; CDR3nt: TGTGCCAGCTCACCACTCGCTCTTATGGGCGCAACTAATGAAAAACTGTTTTTT; j_gene: TRBJ1-4; d_gene: .; v_gene: TRBV18; abundance: .
CDR3aa: CASSELPNSGGAVHEQYF; CDR3nt: TGTGCCAGCAGTGAACTTCCGAATAGCGGGGGGGCCGTTCACGAGCAGTACTTC; j_gene: TRBJ2-7; d_gene: TRBD2; v_gene: TRBV6-1; abundance: .
CDR3aa: CASSGGVAGANVLTF; CDR3nt: TGTGCCAGCAGCGGGGGGGTAGCTGGGGCCAACGTCCTGACTTTC; j_gene: TRBJ2-6; d_gene: TRBD2; v_gene: TRBV5-6; abundance: .
CDR3aa: CASSVGGAGNTIYF; CDR3nt: TGTGCCAGCAGCGTCGGCGGCGCGGGAAACACCATATATTTT; j_gene: TRBJ1-3; d_gene: .; v_gene: TRBV9; abundance: .
CDR3aa: CASSAGAFEQFF; CDR3nt: TGTGCCAGCTCAGCGGGGGCCTTTGAGCAGTTCTTC; j_gene: TRBJ2-1; d_gene: TRBD2; v_gene: TRBV2; abundance: .
CDR3aa: CASSQSPYRESNYGYTF; CDR3nt: TGCGCCAGCAGTCAATCACCATACAGGGAATCTAACTATGGCTACACCTTC; j_gene: TRBJ1-2; d_gene: .; v_gene: TRBV23-1; abundance: .
CDR3aa: CASSPSQEQYF; CDR3nt: TGTGCCAGCAGCCCCTCCCAGGAGCAGTACTTC; j_gene: TRBJ2-7; d_gene: .; v_gene: TRBV7-9; abundance: .
CDR3aa: CASTPPGGSYNEQFF; CDR3nt: TGTGCCAGCACTCCACCCGGAGGTTCCTACAATGAGCAGTTCTTC; j_gene: TRBJ2-1; d_gene: .; v_gene: TRBV6-1; abundance: .
CDR3aa: CASSPRTADNSPLHF; CDR3nt: TGTGCCAGCTCACCGAGGACAGCTGATAATTCACCCCTCCACTTT; j_gene: TRBJ1-6; d_gene: .; v_gene: TRBV18; abundance: .
CDR3aa: CSATERDTQYF; CDR3nt: TGCAGTGCTACTGAGCGGGACACGCAGTATTTT; j_gene: TRBJ2-3; d_gene: TRBD2; v_gene: TRBV20-1; abundance: .
CDR3aa: CASSGTSTYEQYF; CDR3nt: TGCGCCAGCAGCGGGACTAGCACCTACGAGCAGTACTTC; j_gene: TRBJ2-7; d_gene: TRBD2; v_gene: TRBV5-1; abundance: once
CDR3aa: CASSQEHFNEKLFF; CDR3nt: TGTGCCAGCAGCCAGGAACATTTTAATGAAAAACTGTTTTTT; j_gene: TRBJ1-4; d_gene: .; v_gene: TRBV13; abundance: .
CDR3aa: CASSQLPSNEQFF; CDR3nt: TGTGCCAGCAGCCAACTTCCCTCTAATGAGCAGTTCTTC; j_gene: TRBJ2-1; d_gene: .; v_gene: TRBV14; abundance: .
CDR3aa: CASSLVGTGPTNEQFF; CDR3nt: TGTGCCAGCAGCTTAGTGGGGACAGGGCCTACGAATGAGCAGTTCTTC; j_gene: TRBJ2-1; d_gene: TRBD1; v_gene: TRBV7-9; abundance: .
CDR3aa: CASSQEIAGGSSTGELFF; CDR3nt: TGCGCCAGCAGCCAAGAGATAGCGGGGGGCAGCAGCACCGGGGAGCTGTTTTTT; j_gene: TRBJ2-2; d_gene: TRBD2; v_gene: TRBV4-3; abundance: once
CDR3aa: CASSLGGYNEKLFF; CDR3nt: TGTGCCAGCAGCTTGGGGGGTTATAATGAAAAACTGTTTTTT; j_gene: TRBJ1-4; d_gene: .; v_gene: TRBV7-9; abundance: .
CDR3aa: CSVDQGGGYNEQFF; CDR3nt: TGCAGCGTTGACCAGGGCGGGGGGTACAATGAGCAGTTCTTC; j_gene: TRBJ2-1; d_gene: TRBD2; v_gene: TRBV29-1; abundance: .
CDR3aa: CASSFTGTGVTDTQYF; CDR3nt: TGTGCCAGCAGCTTTACCGGGACAGGAGTCACAGATACGCAGTATTTT; j_gene: TRBJ2-3; d_gene: TRBD1; v_gene: TRBV11-3; abundance: .
CDR3aa: CASSVVPPVGPSGNTIYF; CDR3nt: TGTGCCAGCAGCGTAGTCCCTCCGGTGGGGCCCTCTGGAAACACCATATATTTT; j_gene: TRBJ1-3; d_gene: .; v_gene: TRBV9; abundance: .
CDR3aa: CASSGAVPMNTEAFF; CDR3nt: TGTGCCAGCAGTGGTGCTGTTCCTATGAACACTGAAGCTTTCTTT; j_gene: TRBJ1-1; d_gene: .; v_gene: TRBV25-1; abundance: once